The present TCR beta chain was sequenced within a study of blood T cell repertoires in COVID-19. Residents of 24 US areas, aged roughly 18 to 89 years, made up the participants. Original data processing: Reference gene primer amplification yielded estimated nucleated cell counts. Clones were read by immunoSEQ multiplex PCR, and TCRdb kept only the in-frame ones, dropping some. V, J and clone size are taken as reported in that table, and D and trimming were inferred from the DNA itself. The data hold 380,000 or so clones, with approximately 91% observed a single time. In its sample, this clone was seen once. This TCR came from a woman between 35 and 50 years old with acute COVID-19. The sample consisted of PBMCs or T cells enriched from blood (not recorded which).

CDR3 sequence reads: CSGRTGMTTEAFF. CDR3 nucleotide sequence: TGCAGCGGCAGGACAGGGATGACCACTGAAGCTTTCTTT. V gene TRBV29-1 combines with J gene TRBJ1-1; TRBD1 matches 8 bases. There are 13 residues in the CDR3. CDR1 and CDR2 (germline): SQVTM, ANQGSEA. V lost 7 bases and J lost 4; bases outside the gene matches: 8.